The following is a T cell receptor beta chain sequence with its context. What this receptor recognizes is not known. Nothing much larger sits one base from this clone, and base qualities are not available. Sequencing was carried out with an Illumina HiSeq 1500. TCRdb passed the public sequencing reads through fastp at Q25 and MiXCR, retaining productive beta sequences. Rows matching on CDR3 protein sequence are summarized as one entry with the most common DNA and genes. The sample data list some 200,000 distinct CDR3 sequences, and approximately 38% of these were observed just once. 55% to 60% of the sample is taken by the ten largest. The sample is drawn from a study of T cell repertoires in cytomegalovirus infection (dated by TCRdb to the late 2010s). Describing the broader study: Alongside well-studied HLA-B-restricted epitopes, the peptide stimulations were aimed at recently identified HLA-C-restricted CMV epitopes, whose presentation resists viral immunomodulation. Donor HLA type was relevant to the analysis, as public TCR beta signatures indicated carriage of CMV infection together with the matching HLA type. Broad study findings and their caveats: The ex vivo response was dominated by HLA-C-restricted CMV-specific TCR beta clonotypes, which also provided the single most frequent clonotype in two of eight donors. In both this cohort and an independent roughly 400-donor cohort, the cumulative frequency of public TCR beta family members distinguished carriers of CMV infection plus the relevant HLA type.

This specimen's treatment or condition label, interpreted: in vitro stimulation with specific CMV peptide epitopes to enrich CMV-specific T cells. Unmatched junction bases come to 3, with V trimmed by 6 bases and J by 3 bases. CDR1 is given as LGHNT and CDR2 as FRNRAP, both from the germline V gene. The CDR3 contains 15 residues, cysteine and phenylalanine counted. CDR3 DNA is the only sequence kept; it has 45 bases, read in frame from the first base. The sequence was obtained from a human donor in good health (CMV status not recorded). Some clones in this sample may be carry-over from other donors' samples. This material consisted of CD8+ T cells from cultured PBMCs, taken from culture after CMV antigen stimulation. The chain is made from TRBV12-5 and TRBJ2-1, with 12 bases matching TRBD2. The nucleotide sequence is TGTGCTAGTGGGGAACTAGCGGGGGGCTACAATGAGCAGTTCTTC. It translates to CASGELAGGYNEQFF.